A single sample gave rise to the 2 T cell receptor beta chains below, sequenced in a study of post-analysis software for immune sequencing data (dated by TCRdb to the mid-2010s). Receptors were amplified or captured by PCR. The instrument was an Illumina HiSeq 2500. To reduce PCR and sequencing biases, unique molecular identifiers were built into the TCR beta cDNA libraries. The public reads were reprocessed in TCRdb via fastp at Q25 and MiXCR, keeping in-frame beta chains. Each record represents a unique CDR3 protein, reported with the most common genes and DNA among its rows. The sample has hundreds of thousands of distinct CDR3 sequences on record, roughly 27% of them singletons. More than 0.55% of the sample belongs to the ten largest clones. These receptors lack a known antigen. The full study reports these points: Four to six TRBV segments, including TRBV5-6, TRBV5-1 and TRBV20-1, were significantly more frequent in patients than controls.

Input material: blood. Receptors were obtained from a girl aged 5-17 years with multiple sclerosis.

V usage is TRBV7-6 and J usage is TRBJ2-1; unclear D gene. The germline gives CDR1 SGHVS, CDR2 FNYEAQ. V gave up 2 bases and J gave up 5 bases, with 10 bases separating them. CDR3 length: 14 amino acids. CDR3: CASSLFGQNNEQFF. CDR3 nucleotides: TGTGCCAGCAGCTTATTTGGTCAGAACAATGAGCAGTTCTTC.

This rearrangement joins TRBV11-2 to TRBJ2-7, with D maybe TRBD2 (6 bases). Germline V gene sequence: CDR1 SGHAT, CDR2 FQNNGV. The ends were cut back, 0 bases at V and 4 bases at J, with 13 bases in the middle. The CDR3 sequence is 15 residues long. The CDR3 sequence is CASSLDVGRGYEQYF. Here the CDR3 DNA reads TGTGCCAGCAGCTTAGATGTTGGCCGGGGGTACGAGCAGTACTTC.